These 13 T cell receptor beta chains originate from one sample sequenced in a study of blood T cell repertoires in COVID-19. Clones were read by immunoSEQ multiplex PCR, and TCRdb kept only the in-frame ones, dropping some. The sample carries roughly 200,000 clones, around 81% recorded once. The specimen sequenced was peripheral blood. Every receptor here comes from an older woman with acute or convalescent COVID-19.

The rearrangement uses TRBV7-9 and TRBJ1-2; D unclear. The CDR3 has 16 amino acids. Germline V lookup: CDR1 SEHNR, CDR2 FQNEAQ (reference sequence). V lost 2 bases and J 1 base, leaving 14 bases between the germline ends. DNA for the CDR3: TGTGCCAGCAGCTTACTCACCTGGGCCCATAACTATGGCTACACCTTC. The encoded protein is CASSLLTWAHNYGYTF.

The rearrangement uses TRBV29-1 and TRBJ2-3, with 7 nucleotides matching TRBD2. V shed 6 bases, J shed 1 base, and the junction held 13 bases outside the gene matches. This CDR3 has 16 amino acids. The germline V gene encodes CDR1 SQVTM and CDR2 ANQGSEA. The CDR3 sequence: CSVPRRAGAGTDTQYF. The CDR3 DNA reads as TGCAGCGTCCCCCGGCGGGCGGGAGCCGGCACAGATACGCAGTATTTT.

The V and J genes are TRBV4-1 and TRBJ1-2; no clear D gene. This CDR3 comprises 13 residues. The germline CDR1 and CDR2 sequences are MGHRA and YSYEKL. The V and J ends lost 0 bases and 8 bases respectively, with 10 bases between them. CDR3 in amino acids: CASSQENDRGYTF. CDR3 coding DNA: TGCGCCAGCAGCCAAGAAAACGATCGGGGCTACACCTTC.

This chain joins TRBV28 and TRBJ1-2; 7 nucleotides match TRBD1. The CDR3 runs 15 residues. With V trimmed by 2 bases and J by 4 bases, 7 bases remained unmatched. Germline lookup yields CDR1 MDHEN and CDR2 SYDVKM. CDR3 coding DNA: TGTGCCAGCAGTTTAAAGGGGGCGATTGGCTATGGCTACACCTTC. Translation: CASSLKGAIGYGYTF.

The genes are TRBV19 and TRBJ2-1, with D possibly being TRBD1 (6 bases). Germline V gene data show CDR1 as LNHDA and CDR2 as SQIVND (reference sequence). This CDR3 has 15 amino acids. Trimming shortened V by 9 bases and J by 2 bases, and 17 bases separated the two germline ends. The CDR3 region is CASQDRRSTYNEQFF. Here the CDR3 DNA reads TGTGCCAGCCAAGACAGGCGGAGTACCTACAATGAGCAGTTCTTC.

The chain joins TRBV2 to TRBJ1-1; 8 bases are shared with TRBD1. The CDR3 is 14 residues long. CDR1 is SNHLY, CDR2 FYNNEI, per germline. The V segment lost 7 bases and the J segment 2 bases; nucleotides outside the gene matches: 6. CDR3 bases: TGTGCCAGCATACTGGACAGGGCAAACACTGAAGCTTTCTTT. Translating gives CASILDRANTEAFF.

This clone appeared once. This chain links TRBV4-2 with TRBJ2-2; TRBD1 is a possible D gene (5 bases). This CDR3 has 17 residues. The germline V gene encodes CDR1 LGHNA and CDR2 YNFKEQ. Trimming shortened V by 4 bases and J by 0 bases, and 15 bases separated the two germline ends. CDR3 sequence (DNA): TGTGCCAGCAGCCCGGAAGTGGGGCTGACGAACACCGGGGAGCTGTTTTTT. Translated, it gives CASSPEVGLTNTGELFF.

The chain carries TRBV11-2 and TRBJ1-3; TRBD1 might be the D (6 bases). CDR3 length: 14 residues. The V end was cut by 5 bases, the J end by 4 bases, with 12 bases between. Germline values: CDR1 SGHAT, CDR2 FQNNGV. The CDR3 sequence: CASSPTGSGNTIYF. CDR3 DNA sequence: TGTGCCAGCAGCCCTACAGGGTCCGGAAACACCATATATTTT. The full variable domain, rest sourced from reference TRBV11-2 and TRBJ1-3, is EAGVAQSPRYKIIEKRQSVAFWCNPISGHATLYWYQQILGQGPKLLIQFQNNGVVDDSQLPKDRFSAERLKGVDSTLKIQPAKLEDSAVYLCASSPTGSGNTIYFGEGSWLTVV.

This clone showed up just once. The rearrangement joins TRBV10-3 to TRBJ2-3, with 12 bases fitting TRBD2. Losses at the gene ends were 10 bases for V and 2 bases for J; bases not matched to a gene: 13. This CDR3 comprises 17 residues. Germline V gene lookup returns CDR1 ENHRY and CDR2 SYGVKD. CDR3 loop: CARGLAGPYPDTDTQYF. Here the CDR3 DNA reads TGTGCCAGAGGACTAGCGGGACCATACCCAGACACAGATACGCAGTATTTT.

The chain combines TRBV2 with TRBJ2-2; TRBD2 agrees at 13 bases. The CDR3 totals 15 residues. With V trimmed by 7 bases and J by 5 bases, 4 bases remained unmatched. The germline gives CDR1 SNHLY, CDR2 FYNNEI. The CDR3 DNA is TGTGCCAGCAAAACTAGCGGGAGGGGAACCGGGGAGCTGTTTTTT. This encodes CASKTSGRGTGELFF. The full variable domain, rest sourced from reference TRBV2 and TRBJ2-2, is EPEVTQTPSHQVTQMGQEVILRCVPISNHLYFYWYRQILGQKVEFLVSFYNNEISEKSEIFDDQFSVERPDGSNFTLKIRSTKLEDSAMYFCASKTSGRGTGELFFGEGSRLTVL.

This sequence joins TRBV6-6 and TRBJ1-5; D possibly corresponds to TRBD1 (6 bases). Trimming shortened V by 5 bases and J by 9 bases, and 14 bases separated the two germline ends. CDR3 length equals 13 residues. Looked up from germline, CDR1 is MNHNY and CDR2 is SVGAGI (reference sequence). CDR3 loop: CASSGYIGGPQHF. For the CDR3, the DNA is TGTGCCAGCAGTGGCTACATAGGGGGGCCCCAGCATTTT.

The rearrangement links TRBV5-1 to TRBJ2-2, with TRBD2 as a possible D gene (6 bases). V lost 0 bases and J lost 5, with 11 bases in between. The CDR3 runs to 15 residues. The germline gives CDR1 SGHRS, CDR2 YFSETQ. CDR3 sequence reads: CASSLETRRTGELFF. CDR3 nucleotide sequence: TGCGCCAGCAGCTTGGAGACTAGACGGACCGGGGAGCTGTTTTTT.

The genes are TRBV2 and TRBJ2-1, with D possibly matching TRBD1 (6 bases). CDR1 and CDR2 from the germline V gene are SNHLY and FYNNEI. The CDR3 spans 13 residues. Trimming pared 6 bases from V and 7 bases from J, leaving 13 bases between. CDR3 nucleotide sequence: TGTGCCAGCAGAGTGGACAGCCTTAATGAGCAGTTCTTC. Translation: CASRVDSLNEQFF. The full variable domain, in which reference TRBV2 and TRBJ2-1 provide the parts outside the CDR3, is EPEVTQTPSHQVTQMGQEVILRCVPISNHLYFYWYRQILGQKVEFLVSFYNNEISEKSEIFDDQFSVERPDGSNFTLKIRSTKLEDSAMYFCASRVDSLNEQFFGPGTRLTVL.